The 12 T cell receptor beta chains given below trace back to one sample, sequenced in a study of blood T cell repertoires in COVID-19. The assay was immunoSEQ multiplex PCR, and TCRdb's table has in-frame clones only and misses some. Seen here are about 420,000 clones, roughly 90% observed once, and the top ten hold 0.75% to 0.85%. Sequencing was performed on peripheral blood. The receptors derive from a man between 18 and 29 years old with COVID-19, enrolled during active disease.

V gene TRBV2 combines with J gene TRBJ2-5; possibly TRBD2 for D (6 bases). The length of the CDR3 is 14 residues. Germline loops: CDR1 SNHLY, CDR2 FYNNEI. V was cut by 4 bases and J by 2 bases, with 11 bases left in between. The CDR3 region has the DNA TGTGCCAGCAGTGGGACTACCAGACAAGAGACCCAGTACTTC. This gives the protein CASSGTTRQETQYF.

The CDR3 DNA reads TGTGCCAGCAGACTACGACCGGGAGGGTGGAATGAGCAGTTCTTC. It translates to CASRLRPGGWNEQFF. The chain combines TRBV2 with TRBJ2-1; TRBD2 agrees at 8 bases. CDR1 and CDR2 (germline): SNHLY, FYNNEI. The CDR3 is 15 amino acids. Trimming removed 6 bases from V and 7 bases from J; junction bases left unmatched: 11. The whole variable domain, filled in from reference TRBV2 and TRBJ2-1, reads EPEVTQTPSHQVTQMGQEVILRCVPISNHLYFYWYRQILGQKVEFLVSFYNNEISEKSEIFDDQFSVERPDGSNFTLKIRSTKLEDSAMYFCASRLRPGGWNEQFFGPGTRLTVL.

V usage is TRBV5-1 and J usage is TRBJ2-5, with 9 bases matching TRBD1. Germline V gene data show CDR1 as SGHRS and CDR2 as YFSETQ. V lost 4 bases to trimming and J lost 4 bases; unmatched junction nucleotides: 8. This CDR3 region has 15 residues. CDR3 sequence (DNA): TGCGCCAGCAGCCCACAGGGGGCACGGGGAGAGACCCAGTACTTC. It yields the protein CASSPQGARGETQYF.

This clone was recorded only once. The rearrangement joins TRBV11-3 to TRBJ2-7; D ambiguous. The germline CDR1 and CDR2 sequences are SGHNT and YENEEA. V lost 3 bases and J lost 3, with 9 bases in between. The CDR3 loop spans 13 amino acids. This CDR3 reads CASSFGSGYEQYF. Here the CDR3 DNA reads TGTGCCAGCAGCTTCGGGTCGGGCTACGAGCAGTACTTC. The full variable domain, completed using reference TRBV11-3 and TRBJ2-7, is EAGVVQSPRYKIIEKKQPVAFWCNPISGHNTLYWYLQNLGQGPELLIRYENEEAVDDSQLPKDRFSAERLKGVDSTLKIQPAELGDSAVYLCASSFGSGYEQYFGPGTRLTVT.

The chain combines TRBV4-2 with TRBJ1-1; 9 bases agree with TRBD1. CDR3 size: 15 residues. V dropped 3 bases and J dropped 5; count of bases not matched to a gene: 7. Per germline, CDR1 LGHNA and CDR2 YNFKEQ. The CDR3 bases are TGTGCCAGCAGCCAGACCGGGACAGGGTGGACTGAAGCTTTCTTT. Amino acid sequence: CASSQTGTGWTEAFF.

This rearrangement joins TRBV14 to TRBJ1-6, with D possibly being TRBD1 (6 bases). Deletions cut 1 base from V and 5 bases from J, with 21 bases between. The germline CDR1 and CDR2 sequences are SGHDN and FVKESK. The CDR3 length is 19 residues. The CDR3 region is CASSQGFVFVQGDNSPLHF. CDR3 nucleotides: TGTGCCAGCAGCCAAGGGTTCGTTTTCGTACAGGGTGATAATTCACCCCTCCACTTT. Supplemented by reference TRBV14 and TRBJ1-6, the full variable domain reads EAGVTQFPSHSVIEKGQTVTLRCDPISGHDNLYWYRRVMGKEIKFLLHFVKESKQDESGMPNNRFLAERTGGTYSTLKVQPAELEDSGVYFCASSQGFVFVQGDNSPLHFGNGTRLTVT.

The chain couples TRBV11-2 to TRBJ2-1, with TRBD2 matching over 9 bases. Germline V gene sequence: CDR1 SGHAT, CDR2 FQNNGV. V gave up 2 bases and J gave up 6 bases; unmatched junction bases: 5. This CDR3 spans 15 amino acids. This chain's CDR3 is CASSLNLAGTNEQFF. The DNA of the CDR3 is TGTGCCAGCAGCTTAAATCTAGCGGGGACCAATGAGCAGTTCTTC.

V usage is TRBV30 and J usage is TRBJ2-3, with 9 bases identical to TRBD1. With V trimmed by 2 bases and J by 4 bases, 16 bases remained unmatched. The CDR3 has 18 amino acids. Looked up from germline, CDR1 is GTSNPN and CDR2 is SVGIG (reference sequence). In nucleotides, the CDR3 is TGTGCCTGGAGTCATTTCAAACCGGGACAGGGAGTTTCAGATACGCAGTATTTT. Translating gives CAWSHFKPGQGVSDTQYF.

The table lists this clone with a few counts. The CDR3 region has the DNA TGTGCCAGCAGCAAACTCGAGGGGGGGACAGATACGCAGTATTTT. Translated, it gives CASSKLEGGTDTQYF. The V and J genes are TRBV21-1 and TRBJ2-3; TRBD2, the table's D call, was not compared with the DNA. TRBV21-1 is annotated as a pseudogene. CDR3 length equals 15 residues.

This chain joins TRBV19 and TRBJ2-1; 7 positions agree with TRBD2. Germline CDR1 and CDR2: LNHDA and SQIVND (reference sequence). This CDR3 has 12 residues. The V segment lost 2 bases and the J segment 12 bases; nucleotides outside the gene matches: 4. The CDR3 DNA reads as TGTGCCAGTAGTATAAGGGCGGGAGTGCAGTTCTTC. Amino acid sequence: CASSIRAGVQFF.

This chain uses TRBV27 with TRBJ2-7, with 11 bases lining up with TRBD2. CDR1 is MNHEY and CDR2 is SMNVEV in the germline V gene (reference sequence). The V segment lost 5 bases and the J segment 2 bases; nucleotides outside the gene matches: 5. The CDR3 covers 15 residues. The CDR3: CASSPKGLAAYEQYF. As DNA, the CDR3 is TGTGCCAGCAGTCCCAAGGGACTAGCGGCCTACGAGCAGTACTTC.

The CDR3: CASSLGTSGGQSTDTQYF. In nucleotides, the CDR3 is TGTGCCAGCAGCTTAGGGACTAGCGGGGGCCAAAGCACAGATACGCAGTATTTT. The chain couples TRBV5-4 to TRBJ2-3, with 14 bases that match TRBD2. This CDR3 contains 18 residues. Germline assignment: CDR1 SGHNT and CDR2 YYREEE (reference sequence). V lost 2 bases, J lost 0 bases, and 5 bases stayed unmatched.